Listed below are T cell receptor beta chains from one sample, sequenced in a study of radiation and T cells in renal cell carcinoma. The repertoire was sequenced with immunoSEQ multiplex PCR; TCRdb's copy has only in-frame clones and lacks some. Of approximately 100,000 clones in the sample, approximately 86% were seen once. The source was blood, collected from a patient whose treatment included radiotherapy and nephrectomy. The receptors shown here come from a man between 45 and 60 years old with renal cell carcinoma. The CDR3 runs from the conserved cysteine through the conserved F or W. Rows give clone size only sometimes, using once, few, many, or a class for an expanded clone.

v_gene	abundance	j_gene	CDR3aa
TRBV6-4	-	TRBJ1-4	CASSDADQGWSEKLFF
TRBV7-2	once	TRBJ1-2	CASSSGQAYGYTF
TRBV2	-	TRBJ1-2	CASRAPGSYGYTF
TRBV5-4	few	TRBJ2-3	CASSRDRDTDTQYF
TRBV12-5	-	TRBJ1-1	CASGKGQGSTEAFF
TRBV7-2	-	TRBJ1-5	CASSQYSNQPQHF
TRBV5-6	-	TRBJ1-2	CASSLRGNYGYTF
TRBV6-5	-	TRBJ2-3	CASSYTTGPTDTQYF
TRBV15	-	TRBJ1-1	CATSKRTRQTGDTEAFF
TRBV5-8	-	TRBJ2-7	CASSSQEIYEQYF
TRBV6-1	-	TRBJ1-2	CASRERDNYGYTF
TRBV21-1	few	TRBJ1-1	CASSATTGGAEAFF
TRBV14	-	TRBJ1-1	CASSQGLGTEAFF
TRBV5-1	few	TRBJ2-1	CASSLETRAGTEQFF
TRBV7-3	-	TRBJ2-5	CASSLDNQETQYF
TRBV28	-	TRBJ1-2	CASSWPDSYGYTF
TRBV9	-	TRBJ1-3	CASSVGQGDREYNTIYF
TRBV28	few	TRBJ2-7	CASSWEYEQYF
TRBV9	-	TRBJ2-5	CASSVLQGLQETQYF
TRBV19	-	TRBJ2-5	CASSIGFIETQYF
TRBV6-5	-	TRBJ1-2	CASSYGAVDNYGYTF
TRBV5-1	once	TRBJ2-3	CASSLALAESTDTQYF
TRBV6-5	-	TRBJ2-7	CASRPPGTSSYEQYF
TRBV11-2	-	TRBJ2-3	CASSLVTSPSTDTQYF
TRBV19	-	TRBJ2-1	CASSIDVYNEQFF
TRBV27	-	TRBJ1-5	CASSRRVAEPQHF
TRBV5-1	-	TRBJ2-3	CASSLGTGGITDTQYF
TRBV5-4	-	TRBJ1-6	CASSTRGGQGNSPLHF
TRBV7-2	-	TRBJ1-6	CASSLESSYNSPLHF
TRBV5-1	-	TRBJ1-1	CASSTPENTEAFF
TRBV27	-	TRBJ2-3	CASSSRTTGTDTQYF
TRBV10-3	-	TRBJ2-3	CAISGTSATSGSTDTQYF
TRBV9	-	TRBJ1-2	CASSVGGQETHGYTF
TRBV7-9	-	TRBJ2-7	CASSLGLYYEQYF
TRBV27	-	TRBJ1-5	CASSAPNQPQHF
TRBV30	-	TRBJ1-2	CAWTGAGYGYTF
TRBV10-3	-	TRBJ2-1	CAISDALRVGNEQFF
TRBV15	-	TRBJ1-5	CATSRDMEGRSQHF
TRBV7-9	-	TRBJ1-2	CASSQEPTGYTF
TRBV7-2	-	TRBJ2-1	CASSVGGPRYNEQFF
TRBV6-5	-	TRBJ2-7	CASSFRLGEQYF
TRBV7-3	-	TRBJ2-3	CASSSRGQGGDTQYF
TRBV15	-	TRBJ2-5	CATSRDHTEETQYF
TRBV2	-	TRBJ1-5	CASGPMLSNQPQHF
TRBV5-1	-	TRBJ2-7	CASSRGLAGGFYEQYF
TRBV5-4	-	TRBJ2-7	CASSLRQARNYEQYF